The clone carrying this T cell receptor (beta chain) was seen once. Other nucleotide sequences in the sample specify the same CDR3. This specimen belongs to a study of blood T cell repertoires in COVID-19. As for the study in general: Samples of COVID-19 (acute and convalescent) were obtained from the United States, Italy and Spain.

The cohort comprised adults aged about 18 to 90 years residing in 24 US areas. The study assigned cohorts using participant-reported clinical history. There are 13 residues in the CDR3. V lost 6 bases, J lost 1 base, and 9 bases lay in between. In germline, CDR1 is MDHEN, CDR2 SYDVKM. Under the authors' procedure: Reference gene primers were amplified, and this amplification served to estimate nucleated cell counts. TCRdb keeps only in-frame clones here, not all; method: immunoSEQ multiplex PCR. V, J and clone size derive from that table, while D and trimming were established from the DNA sequence. The sample has 300,000 to 350,000 clones; around 87% are singletons.

This TCR was sampled from a woman younger than 30 with acute COVID-19. The sequencing input was PBMCs or T cells enriched from blood (not recorded which). The rearrangement joins TRBV28 to TRBJ1-2; D is perhaps TRBD1 (6 bases). CDR3 sequence reads: CASSPDSNYGYTF. CDR3 in DNA: TGTGCCAGCAGCCCGGACAGTAACTATGGCTACACCTTC.